The T cell receptor (beta chain) under discussion was sequenced for a study of human T cells and chemical hapten exposure. Study in general: Across samples, TCR yields varied, mostly owing to small differences in pooled library volumes.

Per germline, CDR1 SGHNT and CDR2 YENEEA. The CDR3 consists of 16 residues. V shed 5 bases and J shed 2 bases, with 16 bases lying between them. Regarding time point: patch test 2, 6 weeks after DPC sensitization. Documented treatment: therapeutic diphenylcyclopropenone sensitization with weekly scalp DPC. TCRdb called the RACE reads again in MiXCR, with one record for every CDR3 protein. The sample records 85,000 to 100,000 distinct CDR3 sequences, about 10% being singletons. This clonotype was seen only a few times. This sequence joins TRBV11-3 and TRBJ2-1; tentative D call: TRBD2 (7 bases). Specimen: whole blood, collected in connection with sensitization to the hapten diphenylcyclopropenone (DPC). The receptor was isolated from a man in his forties or fifties with alopecia areata. Some clones in this sample may be carry-over from other donors' samples. CDR3 in amino acids: CASSARGGITYNEQFF. The CDR3 DNA reads as TGTGCCAGCAGCGCTAGGGGGGGCATCACCTACAATGAGCAGTTCTTC.